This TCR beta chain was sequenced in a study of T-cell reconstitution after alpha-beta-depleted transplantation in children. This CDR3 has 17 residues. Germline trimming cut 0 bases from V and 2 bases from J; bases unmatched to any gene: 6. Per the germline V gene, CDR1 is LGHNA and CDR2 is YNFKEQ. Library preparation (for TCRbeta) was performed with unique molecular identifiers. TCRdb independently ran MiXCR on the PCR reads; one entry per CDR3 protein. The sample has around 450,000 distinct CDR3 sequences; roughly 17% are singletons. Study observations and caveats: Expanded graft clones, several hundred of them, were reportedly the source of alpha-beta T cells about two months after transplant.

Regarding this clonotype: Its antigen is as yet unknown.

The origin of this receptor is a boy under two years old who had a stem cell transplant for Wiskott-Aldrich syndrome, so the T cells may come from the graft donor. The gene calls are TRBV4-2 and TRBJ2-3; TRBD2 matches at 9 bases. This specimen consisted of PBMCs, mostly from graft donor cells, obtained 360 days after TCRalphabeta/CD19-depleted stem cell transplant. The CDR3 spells CASSQEDGLASTDTQYF. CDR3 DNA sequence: TGTGCCAGCAGCCAAGAAGACGGACTAGCGTCCACAGATACGCAGTATTTT.